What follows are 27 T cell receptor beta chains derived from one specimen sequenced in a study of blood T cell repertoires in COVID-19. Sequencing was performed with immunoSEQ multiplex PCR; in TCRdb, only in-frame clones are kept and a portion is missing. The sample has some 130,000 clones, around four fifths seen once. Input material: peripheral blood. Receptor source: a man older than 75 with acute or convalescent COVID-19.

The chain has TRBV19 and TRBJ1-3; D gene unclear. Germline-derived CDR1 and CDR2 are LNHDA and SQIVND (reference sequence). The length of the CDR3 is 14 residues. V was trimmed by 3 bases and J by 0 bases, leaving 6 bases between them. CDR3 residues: CASSISSSGNTIYF. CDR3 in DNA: TGTGCCAGTAGTATTTCCAGCTCTGGAAACACCATATATTTT.

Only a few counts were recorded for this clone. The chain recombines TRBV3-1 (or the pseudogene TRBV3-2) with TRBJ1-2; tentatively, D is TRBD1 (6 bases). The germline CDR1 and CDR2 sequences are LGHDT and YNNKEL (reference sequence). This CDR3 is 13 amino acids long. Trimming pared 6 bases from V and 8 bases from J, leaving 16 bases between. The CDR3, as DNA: TGTGCCAGCAGGTCACAGGGCCAGGGGGGCTACACCTTC. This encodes CASRSQGQGGYTF.

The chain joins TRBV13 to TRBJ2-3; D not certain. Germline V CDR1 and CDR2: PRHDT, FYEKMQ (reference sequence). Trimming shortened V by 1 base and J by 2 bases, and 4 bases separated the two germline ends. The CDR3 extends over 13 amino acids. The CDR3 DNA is TGTGCCAGCAGCTTAGACTCCACAGATACGCAGTATTTT. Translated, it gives CASSLDSTDTQYF.

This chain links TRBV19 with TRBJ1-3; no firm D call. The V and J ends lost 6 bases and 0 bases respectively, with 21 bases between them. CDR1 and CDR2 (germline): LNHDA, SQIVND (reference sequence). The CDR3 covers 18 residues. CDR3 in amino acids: CASSPLTAGYRSGNTIYF. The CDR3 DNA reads TGTGCCAGTAGCCCCCTAACCGCGGGGTACCGCTCTGGAAACACCATATATTTT. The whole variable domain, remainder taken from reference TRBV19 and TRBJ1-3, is DGGITQSPKYLFRKEGQNVTLSCEQNLNHDAMYWYRQDPGQGLRLIYYSQIVNDFQKGDIAEGYSVSREKKESFPLTVTSAQKNPTAFYLCASSPLTAGYRSGNTIYFGEGSWLTVV.

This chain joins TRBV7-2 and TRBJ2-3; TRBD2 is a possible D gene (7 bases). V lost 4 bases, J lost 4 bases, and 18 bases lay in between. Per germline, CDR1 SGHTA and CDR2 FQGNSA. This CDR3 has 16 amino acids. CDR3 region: CASSWRGGIFSDTQYF. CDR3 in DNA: TGTGCCAGCAGCTGGAGGGGGGGGATTTTTTCAGATACGCAGTATTTT.

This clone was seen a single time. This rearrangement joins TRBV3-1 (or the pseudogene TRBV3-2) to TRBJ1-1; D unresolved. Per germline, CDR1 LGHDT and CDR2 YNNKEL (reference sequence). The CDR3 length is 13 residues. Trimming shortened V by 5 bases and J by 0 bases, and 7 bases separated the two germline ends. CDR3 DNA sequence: TGTGCCAGCAGCAGCTCCCTGAACACTGAAGCTTTCTTT. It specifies CASSSSLNTEAFF.

CDR3 bases: TGTGCCAGCAGCTTAGATCAGCGCGACGAGCAGTTCTTC. It specifies CASSLDQRDEQFF. This chain links TRBV11-2 with TRBJ2-1; D is unclear. V was trimmed by 0 bases and J by 10 bases, leaving 10 bases between them. Germline CDR1 SGHAT, CDR2 FQNNGV. The CDR3 has 13 residues.

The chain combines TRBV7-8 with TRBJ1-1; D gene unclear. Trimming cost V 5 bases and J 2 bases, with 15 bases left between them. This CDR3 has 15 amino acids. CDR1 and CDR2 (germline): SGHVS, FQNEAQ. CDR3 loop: CASSPRGGVNTEAFF. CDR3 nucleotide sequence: TGTGCCAGCAGCCCTCGCGGCGGGGTTAACACTGAAGCTTTCTTT.

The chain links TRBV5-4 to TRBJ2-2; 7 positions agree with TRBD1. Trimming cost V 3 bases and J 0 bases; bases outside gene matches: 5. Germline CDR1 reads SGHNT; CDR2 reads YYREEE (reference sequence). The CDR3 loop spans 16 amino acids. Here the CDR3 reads CASSSKTGTNTGELFF. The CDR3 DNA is TGTGCCAGCAGCTCCAAGACAGGGACGAACACCGGGGAGCTGTTTTTT.

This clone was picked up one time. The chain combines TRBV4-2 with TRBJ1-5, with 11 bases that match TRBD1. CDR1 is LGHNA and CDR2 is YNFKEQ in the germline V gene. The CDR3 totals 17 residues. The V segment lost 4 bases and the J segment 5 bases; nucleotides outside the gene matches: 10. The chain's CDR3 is CASSLGTGGLTYQPQHF. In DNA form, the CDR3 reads TGTGCCAGCAGCCTGGGGACAGGGGGTCTCACCTATCAGCCCCAGCATTTT.

CDR3 DNA sequence: TGTGCCAGTAGTACCGGGGTTCCCGGGGAGCTGTTTTTT. Its protein is CASSTGVPGELFF. V is TRBV19 and J is TRBJ2-2, with D possibly being TRBD2 (5 bases). Germline values: CDR1 LNHDA, CDR2 SQIVND (reference sequence). Trimming pared 4 bases from V and 6 bases from J, leaving 9 bases between. CDR3 length: 13 residues.

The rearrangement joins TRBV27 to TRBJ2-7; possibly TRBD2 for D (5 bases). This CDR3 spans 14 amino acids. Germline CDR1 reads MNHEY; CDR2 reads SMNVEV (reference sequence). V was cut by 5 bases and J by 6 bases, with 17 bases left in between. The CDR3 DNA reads TGTGCCAGCAGTGCGGACTTTAATGGGGTCGAGCAGTACTTC. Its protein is CASSADFNGVEQYF.

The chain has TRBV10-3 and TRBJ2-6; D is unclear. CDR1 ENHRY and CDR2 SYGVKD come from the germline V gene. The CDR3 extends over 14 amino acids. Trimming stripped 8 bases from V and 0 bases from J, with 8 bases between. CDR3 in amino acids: CAIGWSSGANVLTF. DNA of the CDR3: TGTGCCATCGGTTGGAGCTCTGGGGCCAACGTCCTGACTTTC.

CDR3 nucleotide sequence: TGTGCCAGTAGGGGGTCCGCCTCGGCGGGGGGGCTCGAGCAGTACTTC. It codes for CASRGSASAGGLEQYF. The chain couples TRBV19 to TRBJ2-7, with 9 nucleotides matching TRBD2. The germline V gene encodes CDR1 LNHDA and CDR2 SQIVND (reference sequence). V was clipped by 6 bases and J by 6 bases; unmatched bases: 15. CDR3 length equals 16 residues.

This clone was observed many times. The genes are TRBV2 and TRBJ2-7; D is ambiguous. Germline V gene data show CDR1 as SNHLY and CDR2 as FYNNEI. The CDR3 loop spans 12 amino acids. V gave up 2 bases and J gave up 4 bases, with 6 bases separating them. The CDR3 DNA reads TGTGCCAGCAGTGAACGAACTTACGAGCAGTACTTC. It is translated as CASSERTYEQYF.

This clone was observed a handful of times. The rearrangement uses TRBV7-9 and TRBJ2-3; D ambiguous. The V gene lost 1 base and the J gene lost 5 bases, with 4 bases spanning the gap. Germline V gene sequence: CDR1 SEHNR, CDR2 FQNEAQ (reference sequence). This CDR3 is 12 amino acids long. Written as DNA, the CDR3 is TGTGCCAGCAGCTTAGATCAAGATACGCAGTATTTT. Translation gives CASSLDQDTQYF.

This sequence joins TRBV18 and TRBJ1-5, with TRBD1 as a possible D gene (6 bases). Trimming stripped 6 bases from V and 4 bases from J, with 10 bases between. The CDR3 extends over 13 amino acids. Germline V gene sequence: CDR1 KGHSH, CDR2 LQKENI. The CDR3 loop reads CASSQQGNQPQHF. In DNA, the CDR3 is TGTGCCAGCTCGCAACAGGGAAATCAGCCCCAGCATTTT.

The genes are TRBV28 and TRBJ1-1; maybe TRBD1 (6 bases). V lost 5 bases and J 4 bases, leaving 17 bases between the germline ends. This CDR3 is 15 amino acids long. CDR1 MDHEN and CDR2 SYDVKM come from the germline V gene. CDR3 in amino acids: CASSNGGGLGTEAFF. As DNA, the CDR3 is TGTGCCAGCAGTAACGGCGGGGGGCTTGGCACTGAAGCTTTCTTT.

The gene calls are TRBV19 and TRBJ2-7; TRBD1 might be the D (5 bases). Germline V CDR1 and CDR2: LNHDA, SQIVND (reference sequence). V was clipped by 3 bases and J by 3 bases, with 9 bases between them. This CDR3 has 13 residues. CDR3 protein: CASSITGDYEQYF. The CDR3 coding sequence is TGTGCCAGTAGTATCACAGGAGACTACGAGCAGTACTTC.

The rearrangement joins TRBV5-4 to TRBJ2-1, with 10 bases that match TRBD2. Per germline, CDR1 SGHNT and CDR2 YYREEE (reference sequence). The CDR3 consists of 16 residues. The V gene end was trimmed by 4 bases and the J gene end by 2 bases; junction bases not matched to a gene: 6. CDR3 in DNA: TGTGCCAGCAGCAGCCGAGCGGGGGGGACCTACAATGAGCAGTTCTTC. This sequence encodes CASSSRAGGTYNEQFF. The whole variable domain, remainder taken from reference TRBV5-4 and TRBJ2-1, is ETGVTQSPTHLIKTRGQQVTLRCSSQSGHNTVSWYQQALGQGPQFIFQYYREEENGRGNFPPRFSGLQFPNYSSELNVNALELDDSALYLCASSSRAGGTYNEQFFGPGTRLTVL.

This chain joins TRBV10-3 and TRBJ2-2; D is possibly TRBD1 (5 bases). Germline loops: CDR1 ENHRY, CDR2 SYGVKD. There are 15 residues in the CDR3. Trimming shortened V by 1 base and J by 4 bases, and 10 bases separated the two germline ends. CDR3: CAISEFRVGTGELFF. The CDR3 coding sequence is TGTGCCATCAGTGAGTTCAGGGTCGGCACCGGGGAGCTGTTTTTT.

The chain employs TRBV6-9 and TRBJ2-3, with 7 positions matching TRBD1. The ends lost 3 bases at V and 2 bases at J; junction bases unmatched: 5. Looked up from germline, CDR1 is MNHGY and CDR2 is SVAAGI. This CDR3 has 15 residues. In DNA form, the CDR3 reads TGTGCCAGCAGTTACGAGGGGGCAATCACAGATACGCAGTATTTT. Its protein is CASSYEGAITDTQYF.

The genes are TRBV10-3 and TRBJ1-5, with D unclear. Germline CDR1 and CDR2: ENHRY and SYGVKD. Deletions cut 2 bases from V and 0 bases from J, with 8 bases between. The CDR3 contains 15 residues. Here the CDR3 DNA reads TGTGCCATCAGTGAGGAGAGGGATAGCAATCAGCCCCAGCATTTT. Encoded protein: CAISEERDSNQPQHF.

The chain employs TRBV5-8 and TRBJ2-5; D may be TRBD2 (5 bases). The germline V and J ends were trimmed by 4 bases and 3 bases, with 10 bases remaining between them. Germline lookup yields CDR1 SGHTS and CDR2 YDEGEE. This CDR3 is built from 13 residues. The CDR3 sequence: CASSRGLKETQYF. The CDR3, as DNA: TGTGCCAGCAGCCGTGGACTGAAAGAGACCCAGTACTTC.

The CDR3, as DNA: TGTGCCAGCTCACCCGGGACAGGGGGAGCGTGGGGCTACACCTTC. Translation: CASSPGTGGAWGYTF. V is TRBV18 and J is TRBJ1-2; 11 bases align to TRBD1. The junction had 8 bases not matched to a gene; V was cut back by 3 bases and J by 8 bases. The CDR3 has 15 amino acids. In germline, CDR1 is KGHSH, CDR2 LQKENI.

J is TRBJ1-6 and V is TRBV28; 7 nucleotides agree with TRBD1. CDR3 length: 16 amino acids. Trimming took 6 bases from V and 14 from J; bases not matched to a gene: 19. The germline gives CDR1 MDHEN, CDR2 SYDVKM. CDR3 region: CASSTPDRARAFTLHF. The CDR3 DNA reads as TGTGCCAGCAGCACCCCTGACAGGGCCAGGGCGTTCACCCTCCACTTT.

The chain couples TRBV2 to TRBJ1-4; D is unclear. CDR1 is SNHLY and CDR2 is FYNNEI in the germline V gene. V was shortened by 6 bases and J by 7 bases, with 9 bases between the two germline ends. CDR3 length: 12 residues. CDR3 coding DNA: TGTGCCAGCAGAGTCAGCGCTGAAAAACTGTTTTTT. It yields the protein CASRVSAEKLFF.